Listed below are T cell receptor beta chains from one sample, sequenced in a study of T cells in Graves' hyperthyroidism and ophthalmopathy. One entry per CDR3 protein results from TCRdb running MiXCR on the multiplex PCR reads. The table lists fewer than 400,000 distinct CDR3 sequences, 16% of them singletons. Sequenced material: blood. All receptors come from a man aged 25 to 45 with Graves' hyperthyroidism. Each CDR3 is given with its conserved first and last residue. The D gene is left open where the match is weak. Where a row states a size, it is once, few, many or the class of an expanded clone; other rows omit it.

V gene	clone size	J gene	D gene	CDR3 length	CDR3 protein	CDR3 DNA
TRBV30	many	TRBJ1-2	TRBD1	16	CAGLKGQGARRSSYTF	TGTGCCGGGCTGAAAGGACAGGGGGCACGGAGGAGTAGCTACACCTTC
TRBV18	many	TRBJ1-5	.	14	CASSYNSEEQPQHF	TGTGCCAGCTCGTATAATTCGGAAGAGCAGCCCCAGCATTTT
TRBV5-1	few	TRBJ1-2	.	13	CASSLDVEDGYTF	TGCGCCAGCAGCTTGGATGTGGAGGATGGCTACACCTTC
TRBV18	many	TRBJ2-2	.	12	CASSPTAGELFF	TGTGCCAGCTCACCCACGGCCGGGGAGCTGTTTTTT
TRBV2	many	TRBJ2-1	.	13	CASSGTGYNEQFF	TGTGCCAGCAGTGGTACAGGGTACAATGAGCAGTTCTTC
TRBV15	many	TRBJ1-5	.	14	CATSRDYQGQPQHF	TGTGCCACCAGCAGAGACTACCAGGGCCAGCCCCAGCATTTT
TRBV6-5	.	TRBJ1-5	.	13	CASSYSQGKAQHF	TGTGCCAGCAGTTACTCCCAGGGGAAGGCCCAGCATTTT
TRBV4-2	.	TRBJ2-3	TRBD2	15	CVSSQELAGGDTQYF	TGTGTCAGCAGCCAAGAACTAGCGGGGGGCGATACGCAGTATTTT
TRBV28	.	TRBJ1-5	.	15	CASRLRGFSNQPQHF	TGTGCCAGCAGGTTAAGGGGTTTTAGCAATCAGCCCCAGCATTTT
TRBV12-3/TRBV12-4	many	TRBJ2-1	.	14	CASRQGPSYNEQFF	TGTGCCAGCAGGCAGGGTCCGTCCTACAATGAGCAGTTCTTC
TRBV2	many	TRBJ2-5	TRBD2	14	CASSEGLAGETQYF	TGTGCCAGCAGTGAAGGACTAGCGGGAGAGACCCAGTACTTC
TRBV30	.	TRBJ1-1	.	13	CAWSGSIGPEAFF	TGTGCCTGGAGTGGATCGATTGGCCCTGAAGCTTTCTTT
TRBV20-1	many	TRBJ2-6	.	15	CSASDHSSGANVLTF	TGCAGTGCTAGTGACCACAGCTCTGGGGCCAACGTCCTGACTTTC
TRBV18	.	TRBJ2-7	TRBD2	19	CASSPPASGGPMLSYEQYF	TGTGCCAGCTCACCACCGGCTAGCGGGGGGCCCATGCTTTCCTACGAGCAGTACTTC
TRBV5-1	once	TRBJ2-7	.	15	CASSLQARSSYEQYF	TGCGCCAGCAGCTTACAAGCGCGAAGCTCCTACGAGCAGTACTTC